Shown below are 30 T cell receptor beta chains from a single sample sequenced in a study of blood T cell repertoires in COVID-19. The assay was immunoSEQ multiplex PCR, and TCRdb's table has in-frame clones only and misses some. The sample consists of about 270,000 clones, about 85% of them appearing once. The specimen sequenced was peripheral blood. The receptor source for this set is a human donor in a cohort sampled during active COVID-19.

CDR3 in amino acids: CASSLTLRGTRPDTQYF. The CDR3 nucleotides read TGCGCCAGCAGCTTGACCCTCAGGGGGACTAGACCAGATACGCAGTATTTT. The chain carries TRBV5-1 and TRBJ2-3; D possibly corresponds to TRBD2 (8 bases). This CDR3 comprises 17 residues. The germline gives CDR1 SGHRS, CDR2 YFSETQ. V was trimmed by 1 base and J by 4 bases, leaving 19 bases between them. Using reference TRBV5-1 and TRBJ2-3 for the parts outside the CDR3, the full variable domain is KAGVTQTPRYLIKTRGQQVTLSCSPISGHRSVSWYQQTPGQGLQFLFEYFSETQRNKGNFPGRFSGRQFSNSRSEMNVSTLELGDSALYLCASSLTLRGTRPDTQYFGPGTRLTVL.

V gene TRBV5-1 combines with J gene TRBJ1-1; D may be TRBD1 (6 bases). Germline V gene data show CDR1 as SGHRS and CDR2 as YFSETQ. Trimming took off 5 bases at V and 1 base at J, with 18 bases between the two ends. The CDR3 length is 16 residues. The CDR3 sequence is CASSSDSGWGNTEAFF. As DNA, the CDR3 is TGCGCCAGCAGTTCGGACAGTGGATGGGGGAACACTGAAGCTTTCTTT.

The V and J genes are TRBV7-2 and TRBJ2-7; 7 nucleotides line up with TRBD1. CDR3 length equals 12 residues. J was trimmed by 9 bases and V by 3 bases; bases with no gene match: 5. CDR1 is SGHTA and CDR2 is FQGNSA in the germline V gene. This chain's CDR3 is CASSLDRRRQYF. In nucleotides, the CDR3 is TGTGCCAGCAGCTTGGACAGGCGCCGGCAGTACTTC. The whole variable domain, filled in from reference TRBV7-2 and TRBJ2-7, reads GAGVSQSPSNKVTEKGKDVELRCDPISGHTALYWYRQSLGQGLEFLIYFQGNSAPDKSGLPSDRFSAERTGGSVSTLTIQRTQQEDSAVYLCASSLDRRRQYFGPGTRLTVT.

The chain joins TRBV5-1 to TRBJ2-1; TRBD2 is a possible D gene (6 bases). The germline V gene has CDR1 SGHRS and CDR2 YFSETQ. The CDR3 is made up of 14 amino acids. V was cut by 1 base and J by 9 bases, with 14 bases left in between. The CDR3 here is CASSLPGVGSEQFF. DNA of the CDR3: TGCGCCAGCAGCTTGCCAGGCGTCGGGAGTGAGCAGTTCTTC.

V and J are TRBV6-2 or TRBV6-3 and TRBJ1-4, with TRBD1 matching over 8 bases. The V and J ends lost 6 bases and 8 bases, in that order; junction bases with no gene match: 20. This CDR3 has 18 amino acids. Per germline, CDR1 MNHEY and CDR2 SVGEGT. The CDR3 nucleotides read TGTGCCAGCAGCTGGGATCCGACAGGGGAGGATCGGGAAGAAAAACTGTTTTTT. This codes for CASSWDPTGEDREEKLFF.

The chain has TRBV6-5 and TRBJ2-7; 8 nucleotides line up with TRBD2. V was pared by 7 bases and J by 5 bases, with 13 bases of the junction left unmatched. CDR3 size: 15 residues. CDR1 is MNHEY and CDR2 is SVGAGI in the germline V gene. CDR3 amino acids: CASTSRRGGINEQYF. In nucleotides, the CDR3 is TGTGCCAGCACCTCCCGCCGGGGGGGTATCAACGAGCAGTACTTC.

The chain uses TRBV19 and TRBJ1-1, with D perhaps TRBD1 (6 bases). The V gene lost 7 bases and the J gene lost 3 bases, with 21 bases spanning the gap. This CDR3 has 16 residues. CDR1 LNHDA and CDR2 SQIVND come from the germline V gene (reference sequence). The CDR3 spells CASKPVGGGGDTEAFF. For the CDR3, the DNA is TGTGCCAGTAAGCCCGTCGGAGGGGGGGGTGACACTGAAGCTTTCTTT.

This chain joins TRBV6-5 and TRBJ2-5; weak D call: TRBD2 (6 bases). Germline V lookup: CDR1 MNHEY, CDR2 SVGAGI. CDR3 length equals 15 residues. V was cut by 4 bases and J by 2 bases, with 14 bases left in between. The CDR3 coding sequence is TGTGCCAGCAGTTCCTTTAGGAGCGGGCAAGAGACCCAGTACTTC. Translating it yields CASSSFRSGQETQYF.

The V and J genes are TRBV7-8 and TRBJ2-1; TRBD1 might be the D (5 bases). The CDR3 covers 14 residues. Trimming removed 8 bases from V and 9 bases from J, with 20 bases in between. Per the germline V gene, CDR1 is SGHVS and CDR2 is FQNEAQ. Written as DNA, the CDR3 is TGTGCCAGCGCCAACTCGGCGGTAGGGGTTGAGCAGTTCTTC. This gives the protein CASANSAVGVEQFF. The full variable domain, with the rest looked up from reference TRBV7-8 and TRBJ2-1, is GAGVSQSPRYKVAKRGQDVALRCDPISGHVSLFWYQQALGQGPEFLTYFQNEAQLDKSGLPSDRFFAERPEGSVSTLKIQRTQQEDSAVYLCASANSAVGVEQFFGPGTRLTVL.

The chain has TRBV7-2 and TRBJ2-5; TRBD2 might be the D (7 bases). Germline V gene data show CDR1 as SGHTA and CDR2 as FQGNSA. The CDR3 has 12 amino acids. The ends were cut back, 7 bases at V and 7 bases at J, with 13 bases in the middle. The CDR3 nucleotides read TGTGCCAGCAACGGGGGGCGGTGGACCCAGTACTTC. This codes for CASNGGRWTQYF.

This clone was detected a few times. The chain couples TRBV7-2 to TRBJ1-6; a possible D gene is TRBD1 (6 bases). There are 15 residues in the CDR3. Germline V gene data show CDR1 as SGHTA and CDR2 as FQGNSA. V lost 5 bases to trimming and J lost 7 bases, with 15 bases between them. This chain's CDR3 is CASSPPTGRNSPLHF. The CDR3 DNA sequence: TGTGCCAGCAGCCCGCCGACAGGAAGGAATTCACCCCTCCACTTT. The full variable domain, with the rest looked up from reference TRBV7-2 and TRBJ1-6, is GAGVSQSPSNKVTEKGKDVELRCDPISGHTALYWYRQSLGQGLEFLIYFQGNSAPDKSGLPSDRFSAERTGGSVSTLTIQRTQQEDSAVYLCASSPPTGRNSPLHFGNGTRLTVT.

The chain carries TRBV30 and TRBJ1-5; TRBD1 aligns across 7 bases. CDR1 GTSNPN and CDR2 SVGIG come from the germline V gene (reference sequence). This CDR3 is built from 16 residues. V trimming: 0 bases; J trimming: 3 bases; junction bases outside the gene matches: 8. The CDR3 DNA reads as TGTGCCTGGAGTGTAACAGGGGCCCCGGCCAATCAGCCCCAGCATTTT. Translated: CAWSVTGAPANQPQHF.

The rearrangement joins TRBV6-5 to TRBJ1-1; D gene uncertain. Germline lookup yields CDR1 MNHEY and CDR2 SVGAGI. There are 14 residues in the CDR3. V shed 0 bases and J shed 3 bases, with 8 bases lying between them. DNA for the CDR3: TGTGCCAGCAGTTACTCCGACACTTACACTGAAGCTTTCTTT. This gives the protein CASSYSDTYTEAFF.

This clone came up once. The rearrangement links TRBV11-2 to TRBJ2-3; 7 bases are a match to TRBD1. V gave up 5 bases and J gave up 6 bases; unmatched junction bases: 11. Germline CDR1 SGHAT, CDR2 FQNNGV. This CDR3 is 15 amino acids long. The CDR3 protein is CASSAETGRGDTQYF. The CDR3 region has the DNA TGTGCCAGCAGCGCCGAGACAGGCAGGGGGGATACGCAGTATTTT. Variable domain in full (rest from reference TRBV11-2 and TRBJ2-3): EAGVAQSPRYKIIEKRQSVAFWCNPISGHATLYWYQQILGQGPKLLIQFQNNGVVDDSQLPKDRFSAERLKGVDSTLKIQPAKLEDSAVYLCASSAETGRGDTQYFGPGTRLTVL.

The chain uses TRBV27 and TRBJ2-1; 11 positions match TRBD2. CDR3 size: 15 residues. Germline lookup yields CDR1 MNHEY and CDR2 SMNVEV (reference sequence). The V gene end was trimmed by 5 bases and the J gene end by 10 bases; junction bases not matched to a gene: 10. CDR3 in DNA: TGTGCCAGCAGTAGGGGGACTAGCGGCAACCAAGAGCAGTTCTTC. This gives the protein CASSRGTSGNQEQFF.

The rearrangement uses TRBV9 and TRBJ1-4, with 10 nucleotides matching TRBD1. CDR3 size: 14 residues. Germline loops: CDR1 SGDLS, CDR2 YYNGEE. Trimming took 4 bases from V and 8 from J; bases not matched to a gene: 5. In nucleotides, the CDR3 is TGTGCCAGCAGCAAGACAGGGGGCCGAGAAAAACTGTTTTTT. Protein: CASSKTGGREKLFF.

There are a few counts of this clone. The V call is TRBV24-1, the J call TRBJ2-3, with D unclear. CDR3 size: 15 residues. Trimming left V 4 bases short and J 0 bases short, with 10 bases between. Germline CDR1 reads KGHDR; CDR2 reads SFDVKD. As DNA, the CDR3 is TGTGCCACCAGTGAGGCAGGCGCTAGCACAGATACGCAGTATTTT. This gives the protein CATSEAGASTDTQYF.

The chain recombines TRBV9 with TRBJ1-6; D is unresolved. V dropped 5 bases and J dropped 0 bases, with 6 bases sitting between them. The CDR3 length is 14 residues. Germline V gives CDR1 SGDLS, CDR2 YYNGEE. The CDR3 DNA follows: TGTGCCAGCAGTTCGAGCTCCTATAATTCACCCCTCCACTTT. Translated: CASSSSSYNSPLHF.

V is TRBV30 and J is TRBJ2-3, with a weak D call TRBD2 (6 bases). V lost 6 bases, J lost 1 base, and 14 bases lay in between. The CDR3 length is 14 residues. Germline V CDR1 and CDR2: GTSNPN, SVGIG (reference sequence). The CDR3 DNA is TGTGCCTGTAATAGCGGCTTGGGCACAGATACGCAGTATTTT. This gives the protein CACNSGLGTDTQYF.

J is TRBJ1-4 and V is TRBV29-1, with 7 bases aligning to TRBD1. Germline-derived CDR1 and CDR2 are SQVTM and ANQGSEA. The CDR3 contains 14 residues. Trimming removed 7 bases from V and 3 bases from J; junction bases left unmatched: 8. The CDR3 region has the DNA TGCAGCGCGGCAGGGGGTAATGCTAATGAAAAACTGTTTTTT. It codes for CSAAGGNANEKLFF.

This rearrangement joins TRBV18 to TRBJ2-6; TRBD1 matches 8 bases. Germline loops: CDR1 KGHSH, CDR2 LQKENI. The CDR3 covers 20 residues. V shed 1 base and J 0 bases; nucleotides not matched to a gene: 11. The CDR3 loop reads CASSPRLVLTGVSGANVLTF. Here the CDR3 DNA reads TGTGCCAGCTCACCACGTTTAGTTTTGACAGGGGTCTCTGGGGCCAACGTCCTGACTTTC.

The CDR3 nucleotides read TGTGCCAGCAGTGGGCCTTACAGGAGTAACACTGAAGCTTTCTTT. Protein sequence: CASSGPYRSNTEAFF. The chain joins TRBV25-1 to TRBJ1-1, with a possible D match to TRBD1 (5 bases). V lost 4 bases, J lost 2 bases, and 14 bases lay in between. The V gene's germline CDR1 is MGHDK and CDR2 SYGVNS. The CDR3 contains 15 residues.

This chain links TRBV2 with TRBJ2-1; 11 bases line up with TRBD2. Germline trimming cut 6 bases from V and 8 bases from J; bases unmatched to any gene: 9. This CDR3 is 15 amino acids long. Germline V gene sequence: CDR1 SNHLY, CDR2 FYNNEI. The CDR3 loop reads CASRKRTSGSDEQFF. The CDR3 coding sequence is TGTGCCAGCAGAAAGCGCACTAGCGGGAGCGATGAGCAGTTCTTC.

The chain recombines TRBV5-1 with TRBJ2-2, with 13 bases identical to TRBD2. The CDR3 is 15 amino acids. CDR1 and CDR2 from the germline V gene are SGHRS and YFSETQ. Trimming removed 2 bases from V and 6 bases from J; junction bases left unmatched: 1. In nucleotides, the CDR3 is TGCGCCAGCAGCTTTGGACTAGCGGGAGCCGGGGAGCTGTTTTTT. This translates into CASSFGLAGAGELFF.

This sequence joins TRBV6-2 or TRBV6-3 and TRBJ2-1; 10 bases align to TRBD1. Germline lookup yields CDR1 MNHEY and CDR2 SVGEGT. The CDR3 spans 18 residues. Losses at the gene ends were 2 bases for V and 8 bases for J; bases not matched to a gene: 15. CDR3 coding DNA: TGTGCCAGCAGTTACCCGCGGACTCCGGGACAGGGGCGCCATGAGCAGTTCTTC. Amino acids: CASSYPRTPGQGRHEQFF.

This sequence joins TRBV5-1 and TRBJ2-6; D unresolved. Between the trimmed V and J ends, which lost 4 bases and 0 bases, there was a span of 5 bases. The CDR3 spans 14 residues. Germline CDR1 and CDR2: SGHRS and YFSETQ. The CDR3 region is CASSPYSGANVLTF. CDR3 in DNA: TGCGCCAGCAGCCCCTACTCTGGGGCCAACGTCCTGACTTTC.

This chain's CDR3 is CSVGGDSSEQFF. DNA for the CDR3: TGCAGCGTTGGGGGAGATTCTAGTGAGCAGTTCTTC. V gene TRBV29-1 combines with J gene TRBJ2-1; D possibly corresponds to TRBD2 (5 bases). CDR3 size: 12 residues. Trimming cost V 4 bases and J 9 bases, with 13 bases left between them. Germline values: CDR1 SQVTM, CDR2 ANQGSEA.

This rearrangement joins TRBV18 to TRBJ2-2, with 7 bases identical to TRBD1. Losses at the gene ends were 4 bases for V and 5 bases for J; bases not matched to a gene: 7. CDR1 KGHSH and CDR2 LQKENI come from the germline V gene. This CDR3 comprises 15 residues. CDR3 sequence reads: CASSLQTGRTGELFF. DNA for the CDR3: TGTGCCAGCTCACTCCAGACAGGGCGAACCGGGGAGCTGTTTTTT.

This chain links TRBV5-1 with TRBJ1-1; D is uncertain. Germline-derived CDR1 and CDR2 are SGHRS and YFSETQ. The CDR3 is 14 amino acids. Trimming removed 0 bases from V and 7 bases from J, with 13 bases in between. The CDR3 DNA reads TGCGCCAGCAGCTTGGAGACTCTGGCTGGTGAAGCTTTCTTT. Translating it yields CASSLETLAGEAFF.

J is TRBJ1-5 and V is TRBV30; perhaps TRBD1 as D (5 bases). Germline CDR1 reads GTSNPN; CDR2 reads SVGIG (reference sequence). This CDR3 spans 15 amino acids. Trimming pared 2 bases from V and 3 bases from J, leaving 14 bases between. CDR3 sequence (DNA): TGTGCCTGGAGTCCCTCCGACAGAACCAATCAGCCCCAGCATTTT. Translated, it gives CAWSPSDRTNQPQHF.